This TCR beta chain is drawn from a study of blood T cell repertoires in COVID-19. Study overall: COVID-19 samples, acute and convalescent, were from the United States, Italy and Spain. Sample material is recorded as cDNA or gDNA derived from T cells, B-cell-depleted T cells, or PBMCs.

CDR3 size: 15 residues. Germline-derived CDR1 and CDR2 are SGHNT and YYREEE (reference sequence). Unmatched junction bases numbered 5, after V lost 2 bases and J lost 5 bases. As handled by the study authors: Amplification of reference gene primers was used by the study to estimate nucleated cell counts. The data were produced by immunoSEQ multiplex PCR, yet TCRdb's version contains in-frame clones alone and is incomplete. For V, J and clone size, that table is used; D and trimming come from the DNA. The sample has roughly 220,000 clones; about 80% are singletons. The sequence came from a young woman who had recovered from COVID-19. Sequencing was performed on peripheral blood. This rearrangement joins TRBV5-4 to TRBJ2-1; 9 bases align to TRBD2. CDR3 sequence: CASSLIAGENNEQFF. In DNA, the CDR3 is TGTGCCAGCAGCTTAATAGCGGGAGAAAACAATGAGCAGTTCTTC.